This T cell receptor (beta chain) was observed in a study of PD-L1 blockade in urothelial cancer. Study background: Twenty-five of the 29 patients were men with bladder-origin urothelial cancer.

Germline CDR1 reads SGHTA; CDR2 reads FQGTGA. The CDR3 spans 14 residues. The germline V and J ends were trimmed by 6 bases and 9 bases, with 18 bases remaining between them. The cohort comprised individuals with locally advanced or metastatic urothelial carcinoma. The study, taken as a whole, reports: More expansion of tumor-associated blood clones, seen at 3 weeks, marked durable-benefit patients. Pretreatment clonality of the blood TCR repertoire below the median was predictive of superior survival.

As concerns this clone: Its antigen is undetermined.

Method: immunoSEQ multiplex PCR; TCRdb's copy keeps in-frame clones and lacks some. This repertoire shows roughly 36,000 clones, around 88% found once; its top ten account for less than 2%. The sequence was obtained from a man aged 60 to 75 with urothelial cancer. This chain links TRBV7-3 with TRBJ1-5; D may be TRBD1 (5 bases). The source was PBMCs, collected around atezolizumab (anti-PD-L1) treatment. CDR3 bases: TGTGCCAGCAGGTCCCGGGACTTCCTTGGGCCCCAGCATTTT. Protein: CASRSRDFLGPQHF. The entire variable domain, with the rest obtained from reference TRBV7-3 and TRBJ1-5, is as follows: GAGVSQTPSNKVTEKGKYVELRCDPISGHTALYWYRQSLGQGPEFLIYFQGTGAADDSGLPNDRFFAVRPEGSVSTLKIQRTERGDSAVYLCASRSRDFLGPQHFGDGTRLSIL.